This is a list of T cell receptor beta chains from one sample in a study of T cells in tumors after PD-1 blockade. Profiled with immunoSEQ multiplex PCR; TCRdb holds only in-frame clones, not every one. The data hold some 43,000 clones, with approximately 84% observed a single time. The sample was PBMCs, taken before anti-PD-1 treatment. These receptor sequences come from a human donor with basal cell carcinoma. Both conserved end residues are part of each CDR3. Each record gives: V gene, J gene, D gene, clone size, CDR3 protein, CDR3 DNA. D genes are given only for firm matches. The size field is filled for only some rows; it gives once, few, many or a size class.

>TRBV2|TRBJ2-5|TRBD1|NA
CASSVDRGQETQYF
TGTGCCAGCAGTGTAGACAGGGGACAGGAGACCCAGTACTTC
>TRBV2|TRBJ1-1|NA|NA
CASSVSEYTEAFF
TGTGCCAGCAGTGTAAGCGAGTACACTGAAGCTTTCTTT
>TRBV4-2|TRBJ1-1|NA|NA
CASSQETRNTEAFF
TGTGCCAGCAGCCAAGAGACCAGGAACACTGAAGCTTTCTTT
>TRBV7-9|TRBJ2-3|TRBD2|few
CASSLGDYRRGDFTDTQYF
TGTGCCAGCAGCTTGGGGGACTACCGACGTGGGGATTTCACAGATACGCAGTATTTT
>TRBV7-9|TRBJ1-1|NA|NA
CASSARSTGGAFF
TGTGCCAGCAGCGCACGATCGACGGGGGGAGCTTTCTTT
>TRBV6-6|TRBJ1-1|NA|NA
CASSYSMPRVTEAFF
TGTGCCAGCAGTTACTCGATGCCCAGGGTTACTGAAGCTTTCTTT
>TRBV10-2|TRBJ1-3|TRBD1|NA
CASSEFLQGAYGNTIYF
TGCGCCAGCAGTGAGTTCTTACAGGGGGCATATGGAAACACCATATATTTT
>TRBV7-9|TRBJ2-7|NA|NA
CASSSQGGGGYEQYF
TGTGCCAGCAGCTCCCAAGGAGGGGGCGGGTACGAGCAGTACTTC
>TRBV7-2|TRBJ1-1|NA|NA
CASGEGMNTEAFF
TGTGCCAGCGGTGAAGGGATGAACACTGAAGCTTTCTTT
>TRBV10-3|TRBJ2-7|NA|NA
CAISERGGEGPYEQYF
TGTGCCATCAGTGAACGAGGGGGAGAGGGCCCCTACGAGCAGTACTTC
>TRBV18|TRBJ2-5|TRBD2|NA
CASSPVRGVLQETQYF
TGTGCCAGCTCACCGGTTCGGGGGGTGCTTCAAGAGACCCAGTACTTC
>TRBV6-5|TRBJ1-4|NA|NA
CASSYVGLNEKLFF
TGTGCCAGCAGTTACGTGGGGTTAAATGAAAAACTGTTTTTT
>TRBV6-5|TRBJ2-2|TRBD2|NA
CASSYIGGGAGELFF
TGTGCCAGCAGTTACATCGGGGGGGGAGCCGGGGAGCTGTTTTTT
>TRBV7-8|TRBJ2-4|TRBD1|NA
CASSPRDRGQVAKNIQYF
TGTGCCAGCAGCCCCCGGGACAGGGGGCAGGTAGCCAAAAACATTCAGTACTTC
>TRBV6-5|TRBJ2-7|TRBD1|NA
CASRGQGAGSYEQYF
TGTGCCAGCAGGGGACAGGGGGCCGGCTCCTACGAGCAGTACTTC
>TRBV7-8|TRBJ2-2|NA|NA
CASSHYTGELFF
TGTGCCAGCAGCCATTACACCGGGGAGCTGTTTTTT
>TRBV7-2|TRBJ2-7|TRBD1|once
CASSSRTGGSYEQYF
TGTGCCAGCAGCTCGAGGACAGGGGGTAGTTACGAGCAGTACTTC
>TRBV30|TRBJ1-5|TRBD1|few
CAWSRQGKSNQPQHF
TGTGCCTGGAGTCGACAGGGGAAAAGCAATCAGCCCCAGCATTTT
>TRBV7-2|TRBJ2-7|TRBD1|NA
CASSFYQGSDRGSYEQYF
TGTGCCAGCAGCTTTTACCAAGGCTCGGACAGGGGGTCCTACGAGCAGTACTTC
>TRBV20-1|TRBJ2-1|TRBD2|NA
CSASVTWGGYNEQFF
TGCAGTGCTAGTGTTACTTGGGGGGGGTACAATGAGCAGTTCTTC
>TRBV6-5|TRBJ2-7|TRBD1|NA
CASSYGTDFYEQYF
TGTGCCAGCAGTTACGGGACAGACTTCTACGAGCAGTACTTC
>TRBV3-1/TRBV3-2|TRBJ2-3|NA|NA
CASSQGVSSLTDTQYF
TGTGCCAGCAGCCAAGGGGTTAGCTCTCTCACAGATACGCAGTATTTT
>TRBV5-1|TRBJ1-4|NA|NA
CASSPTTQGVGEKLFF
TGCGCCAGCAGCCCAACTACTCAGGGAGTTGGAGAAAAACTGTTTTTT
>TRBV5-5|TRBJ1-4|NA|NA
CASSSLGGYSEKLFF
TGTGCCAGCAGCTCCCTTGGGGGGTATAGTGAAAAACTGTTTTTT
>TRBV7-6|TRBJ2-3|TRBD2|NA
CASSRGLAGGLGTDTQYF
TGTGCCAGCAGCCGGGGACTAGCGGGGGGGCTCGGCACAGATACGCAGTATTTT
>TRBV5-1|TRBJ2-3|NA|once
CASSLESRQAYTQYF
TGCGCCAGCAGCTTGGAATCCCGACAGGCATATACGCAGTATTTT
>TRBV6-6|TRBJ2-3|NA|NA
CASILGGSTDTQYF
TGTGCCAGCATCTTGGGTGGCTCCACAGATACGCAGTATTTT
>TRBV10-3|TRBJ1-5|NA|NA
CAISVSRNQPQHF
TGTGCCATCAGTGTTTCCAGGAATCAGCCCCAGCATTTT
>TRBV7-8|TRBJ2-7|TRBD1|NA
CASSLGQGRQYF
TGTGCCAGCAGCTTGGGACAGGGAAGGCAGTACTTC
>TRBV9|TRBJ2-4|NA|NA
CASSVNPQVAKNIQYF
TGTGCCAGCAGCGTTAATCCGCAAGTAGCCAAAAACATTCAGTACTTC
>TRBV19|TRBJ1-5|NA|NA
CASSIWQGEAQPQHF
TGTGCCAGTAGTATTTGGCAGGGCGAGGCTCAGCCCCAGCATTTT
>TRBV5-1|TRBJ1-5|NA|NA
CASSLGEQGFYSNQPQHF
TGCGCCAGCAGCTTGGGGGAACAGGGCTTTTATAGCAATCAGCCCCAGCATTTT
>TRBV18|TRBJ2-7|TRBD1|NA
CASSPRQGHDSYEQYF
TGTGCCAGCTCACCTAGACAGGGGCACGATTCCTACGAGCAGTACTTC
>TRBV29-1|TRBJ1-5|TRBD1|NA
CSVEDAGTAFNQPQHF
TGCAGCGTTGAAGATGCGGGGACAGCTTTCAATCAGCCCCAGCATTTT
>TRBV3-1/TRBV3-2|TRBJ1-2|NA|NA
CASSQDPPRGGQGNYGYTF
TGTGCCAGCAGCCAAGATCCTCCGAGGGGGGGACAAGGAAACTATGGCTACACCTTC
>TRBV13|TRBJ2-1|NA|NA
CAGGRTNEQFF
TGTGCCGGGGGACGGACCAATGAGCAGTTCTTC
>TRBV18|TRBJ1-1|NA|NA
CASSPQGYATEAFF
TGTGCCAGCTCACCACAGGGATACGCGACTGAAGCTTTCTTT
>TRBV18|TRBJ2-3|NA|NA
CASSLQGDTQYF
TGTGCCAGCTCACTACAAGGAGATACGCAGTATTTT
>TRBV4-1|TRBJ2-7|TRBD1|NA
CASSFGGQDIYEQYF
TGCGCCAGCAGCTTCGGTGGACAGGATATCTACGAGCAGTACTTC
>TRBV30|TRBJ1-6|NA|NA
CAWSVRSGLPSYNSPLHF
TGTGCCTGGAGTGTACGCTCAGGGCTCCCCTCCTATAATTCACCCCTCCACTTT
>TRBV4-2|TRBJ2-1|TRBD2|NA
CASSGRDSGGAGYHEQFF
TGTGCCAGCAGCGGAAGGGATAGCGGGGGGGCCGGGTATCATGAGCAGTTCTTC
>TRBV6-5|TRBJ1-5|NA|NA
CASSTDGSNQPQHF
TGTGCCAGCAGCACGGATGGTAGCAATCAGCCCCAGCATTTT
>TRBV19|TRBJ1-3|NA|NA
CASTPVGTISGNTIYF
TGTGCCAGTACCCCGGTTGGGACAATCTCTGGAAACACCATATATTTT
>TRBV2|TRBJ1-5|NA|NA
CASSEASTAQPQHF
TGTGCCAGCAGTGAAGCCTCGACGGCTCAGCCCCAGCATTTT
>TRBV3-1/TRBV3-2|TRBJ2-3|NA|NA
CASSQEFLTDTQYF
TGTGCCAGCAGCCAAGAATTCCTAACAGATACGCAGTATTTT
>TRBV5-8|TRBJ1-3|TRBD1|NA
CASSRTGPGNTIYF
TGTGCCAGCAGCCGGACAGGGCCTGGAAACACCATATATTTT
>TRBV5-1|TRBJ1-3|NA|once
CASRIFPSSGNTIYF
TGCGCCAGCAGAATTTTCCCGAGCTCTGGAAACACCATATATTTT
>TRBV19|TRBJ1-5|NA|NA
CASSIWISQPQHF
TGTGCCAGTAGTATTTGGATCAGTCAGCCCCAGCATTTT
>TRBV7-2|TRBJ1-1|NA|few
CASHDISNTEAFF
TGTGCCAGCCACGATATTTCGAACACTGAAGCTTTCTTT
>TRBV2|TRBJ1-5|TRBD1|few
CASSDAWGTGGSSNQPQHF
TGTGCCAGCAGTGATGCCTGGGGGACAGGGGGCTCTAGCAATCAGCCCCAGCATTTT
>TRBV4-1|TRBJ2-2|NA|NA
CASSPISNTGELFF
TGCGCCAGCAGCCCAATATCGAACACCGGGGAGCTGTTTTTT
>TRBV12-3/TRBV12-4|TRBJ1-1|NA|NA
CASSLYAYEAFF
TGTGCCAGCAGTTTATACGCGTATGAAGCTTTCTTT